This T cell receptor (beta chain) emerged from a study of cytomegalovirus exposure and HLA in healthy donors. At the level of the study: A prior analysis found around 110 million unique TCR beta sequences from 170 million or so T cells. Across 350 to 400 genotyped donors, 65% to 90% landed in the Caucasian-associated ancestry cluster. Study results and caveats: Follow-up analysis seemed to connect common viral pathogens with several of the most significant clusters identified. Cytomegalovirus association was assigned to approximately 160 TCR beta chains.

PCR amplification relied on 60 Vbeta primers (plus 13 Jbeta primers). TCRdb keeps only in-frame clones here, not all; method: immunoSEQ multiplex PCR. The repertoire table contains some 84,000 clones. Comments on this clone: Its antigen is not known.

CDR1 and CDR2 from the germline V gene are MNHNS and SASEGT. With 2 bases clipped from V and 4 bases from J, the junction kept 3 bases outside the gene matches. The CDR3 runs 15 residues. Sequences were obtained from PBMCs. The source is a man aged 45-60 years in good health and CMV-seronegative. The chain joins TRBV6-1 to TRBJ2-7, with 12 bases matching TRBD1. This CDR3 is CASSEPGQGAYEQYF. As DNA, the CDR3 is TGTGCCAGCAGTGAACCGGGACAGGGGGCGTACGAGCAGTACTTC.